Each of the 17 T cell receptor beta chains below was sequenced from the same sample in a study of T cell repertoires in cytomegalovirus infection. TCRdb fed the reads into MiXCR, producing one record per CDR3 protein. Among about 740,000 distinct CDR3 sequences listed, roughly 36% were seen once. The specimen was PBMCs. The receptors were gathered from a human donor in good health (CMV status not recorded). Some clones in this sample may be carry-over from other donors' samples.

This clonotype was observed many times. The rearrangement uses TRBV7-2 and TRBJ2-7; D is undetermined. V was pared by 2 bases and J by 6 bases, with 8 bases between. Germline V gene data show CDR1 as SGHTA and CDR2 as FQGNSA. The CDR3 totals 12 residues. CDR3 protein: CASSLFSREQYF. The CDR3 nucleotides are TGTGCCAGCAGCTTATTCTCCCGCGAGCAGTACTTC.

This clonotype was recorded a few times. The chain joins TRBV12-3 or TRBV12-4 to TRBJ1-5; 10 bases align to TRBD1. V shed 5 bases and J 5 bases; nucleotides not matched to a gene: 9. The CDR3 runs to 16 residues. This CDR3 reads CASSARDRGLHQPQHF. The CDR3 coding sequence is TGTGCCAGCAGTGCCCGGGACAGGGGACTCCATCAGCCCCAGCATTTT.

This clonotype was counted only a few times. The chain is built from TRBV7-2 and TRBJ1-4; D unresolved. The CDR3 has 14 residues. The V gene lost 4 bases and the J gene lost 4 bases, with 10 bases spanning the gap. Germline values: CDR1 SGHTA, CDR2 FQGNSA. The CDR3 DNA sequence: TGTGCCAGCAGCTCAGGACTGATTAATGAAAAACTGTTTTTT. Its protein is CASSSGLINEKLFF.

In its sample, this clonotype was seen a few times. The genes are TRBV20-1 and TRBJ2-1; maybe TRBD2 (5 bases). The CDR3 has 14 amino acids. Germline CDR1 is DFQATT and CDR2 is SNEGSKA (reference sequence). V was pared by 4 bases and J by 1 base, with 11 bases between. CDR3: CSAIPGSSYNEQFF. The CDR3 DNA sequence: TGCAGTGCTATTCCGGGATCATCCTACAATGAGCAGTTCTTC.

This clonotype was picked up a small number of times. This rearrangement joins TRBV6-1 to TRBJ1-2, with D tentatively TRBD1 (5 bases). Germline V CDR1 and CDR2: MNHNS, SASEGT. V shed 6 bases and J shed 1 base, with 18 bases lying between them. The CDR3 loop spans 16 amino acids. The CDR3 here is CASRTDFTGRNYGYTF. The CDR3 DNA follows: TGTGCCAGCAGGACCGACTTCACGGGGCGTAACTATGGCTACACCTTC.

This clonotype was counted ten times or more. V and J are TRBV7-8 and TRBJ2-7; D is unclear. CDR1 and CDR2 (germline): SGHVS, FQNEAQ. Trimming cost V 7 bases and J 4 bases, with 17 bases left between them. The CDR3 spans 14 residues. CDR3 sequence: CASTGGVHRYEQYF. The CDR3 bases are TGTGCCAGCACCGGCGGAGTCCACCGTTACGAGCAGTACTTC.

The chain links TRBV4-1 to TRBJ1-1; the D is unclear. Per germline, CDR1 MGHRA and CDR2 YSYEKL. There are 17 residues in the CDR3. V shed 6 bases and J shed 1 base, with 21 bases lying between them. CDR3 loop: CASRESESGRGNTEAFF. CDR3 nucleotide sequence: TGCGCCAGCAGAGAGTCTGAATCTGGACGGGGGAACACTGAAGCTTTCTTT.

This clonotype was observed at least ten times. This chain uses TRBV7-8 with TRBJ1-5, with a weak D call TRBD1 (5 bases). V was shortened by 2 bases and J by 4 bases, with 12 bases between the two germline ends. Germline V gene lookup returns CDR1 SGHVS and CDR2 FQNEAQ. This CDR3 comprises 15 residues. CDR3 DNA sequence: TGTGCCAGCAGCTTAATGGCGACAGTTAATCAGCCCCAGCATTTT. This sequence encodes CASSLMATVNQPQHF. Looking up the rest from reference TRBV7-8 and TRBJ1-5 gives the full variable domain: GAGVSQSPRYKVAKRGQDVALRCDPISGHVSLFWYQQALGQGPEFLTYFQNEAQLDKSGLPSDRFFAERPEGSVSTLKIQRTQQEDSAVYLCASSLMATVNQPQHFGDGTRLSIL.

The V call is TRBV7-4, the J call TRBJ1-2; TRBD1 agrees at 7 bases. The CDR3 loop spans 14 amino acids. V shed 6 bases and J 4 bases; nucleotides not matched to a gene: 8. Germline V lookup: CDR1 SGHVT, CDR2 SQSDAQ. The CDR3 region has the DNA TGTGCCAGCAGTTTCACAGGGGATCGCTATGGCTACACCTTC. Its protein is CASSFTGDRYGYTF.

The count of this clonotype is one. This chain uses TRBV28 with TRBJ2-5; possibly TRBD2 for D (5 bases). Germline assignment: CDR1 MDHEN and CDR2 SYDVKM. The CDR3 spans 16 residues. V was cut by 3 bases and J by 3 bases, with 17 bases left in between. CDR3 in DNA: TGTGCCAGCAGTTTTCTGGGTTCTGAGACTAAAGAGACCCAGTACTTC. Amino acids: CASSFLGSETKETQYF.

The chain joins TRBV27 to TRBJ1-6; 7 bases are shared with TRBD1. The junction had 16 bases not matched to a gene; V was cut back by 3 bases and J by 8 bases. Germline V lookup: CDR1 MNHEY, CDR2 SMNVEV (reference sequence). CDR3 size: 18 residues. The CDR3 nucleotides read TGTGCCAGCAGTTTTTCGCTAAAATCCGGGACAGCTCATTCACCCCTCCACTTT. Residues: CASSFSLKSGTAHSPLHF.

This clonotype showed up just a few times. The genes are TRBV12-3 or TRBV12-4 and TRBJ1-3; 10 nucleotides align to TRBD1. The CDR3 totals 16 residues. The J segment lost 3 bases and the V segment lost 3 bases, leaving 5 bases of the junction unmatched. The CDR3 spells CASSFTGTGDGNTIYF. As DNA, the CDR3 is TGTGCCAGCAGTTTCACCGGGACAGGGGATGGAAACACCATATATTTT.

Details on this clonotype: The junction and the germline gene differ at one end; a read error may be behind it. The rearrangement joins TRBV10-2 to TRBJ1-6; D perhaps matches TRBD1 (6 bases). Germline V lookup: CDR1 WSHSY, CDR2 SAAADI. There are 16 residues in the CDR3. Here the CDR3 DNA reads TGCGCCAGCAGAGGGGGTGTTGGCTCCTATAATTCACCCTTCCACTTT. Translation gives CASRGGVGSYNSPFHF.

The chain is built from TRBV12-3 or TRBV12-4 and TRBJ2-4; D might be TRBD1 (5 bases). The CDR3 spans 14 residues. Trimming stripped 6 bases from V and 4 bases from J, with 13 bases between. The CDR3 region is CASSKNRQKNIQYF. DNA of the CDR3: TGTGCCAGCAGCAAAAACCGACAGAAAAACATTCAGTACTTC.

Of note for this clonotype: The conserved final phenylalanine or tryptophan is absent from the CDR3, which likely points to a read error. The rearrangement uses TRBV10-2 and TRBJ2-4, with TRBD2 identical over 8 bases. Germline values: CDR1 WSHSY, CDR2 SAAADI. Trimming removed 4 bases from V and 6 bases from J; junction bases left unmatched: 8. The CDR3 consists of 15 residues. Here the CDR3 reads CASSALSGGANIQYS. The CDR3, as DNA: TGCGCCAGCAGTGCGCTAAGCGGGGGCGCAAACATTCAGTACTCC.

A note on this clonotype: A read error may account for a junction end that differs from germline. The CDR3 is CAISFRGWIAGLGGHQETKYF. The CDR3 DNA sequence: TGTGCCATCAGTTTCAGAGGCTGGATCGCGGGACTAGGGGGCCACCAAGAGACCAAGTACTTC. V is TRBV27 and J is TRBJ2-5; tentatively, D is TRBD2 (8 bases). The CDR3 extends over 21 amino acids. Germline V gene data show CDR1 as MNHEY and CDR2 as SMNVEV (reference sequence).

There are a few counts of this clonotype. CDR3 nucleotides: TGTGCCAGCAGGCGGACAGGGGGCGCATATGGCTACACCTTC. It codes for CASRRTGGAYGYTF. J is TRBJ1-2 and V is TRBV27; 11 bases align to TRBD1. Per germline, CDR1 MNHEY and CDR2 SMNVEV (reference sequence). The V segment lost 6 bases and the J segment 5 bases; nucleotides outside the gene matches: 5. The CDR3 totals 14 residues.